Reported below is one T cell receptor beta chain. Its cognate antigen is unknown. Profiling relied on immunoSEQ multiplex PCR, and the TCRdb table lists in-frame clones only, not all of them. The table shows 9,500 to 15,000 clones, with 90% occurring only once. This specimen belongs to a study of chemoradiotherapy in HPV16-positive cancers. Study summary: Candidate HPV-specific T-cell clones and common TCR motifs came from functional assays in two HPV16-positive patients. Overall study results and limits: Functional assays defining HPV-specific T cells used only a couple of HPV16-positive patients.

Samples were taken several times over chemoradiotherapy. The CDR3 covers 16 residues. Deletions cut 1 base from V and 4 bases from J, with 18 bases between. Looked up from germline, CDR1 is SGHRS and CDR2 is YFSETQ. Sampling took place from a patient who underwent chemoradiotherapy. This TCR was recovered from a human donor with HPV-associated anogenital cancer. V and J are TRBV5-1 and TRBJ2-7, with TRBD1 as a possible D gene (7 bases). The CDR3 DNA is TGCGCCAGCAGCTTGAGGGCGGGACAGTTGGTTTACGAGCAGTACTTC. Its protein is CASSLRAGQLVYEQYF.